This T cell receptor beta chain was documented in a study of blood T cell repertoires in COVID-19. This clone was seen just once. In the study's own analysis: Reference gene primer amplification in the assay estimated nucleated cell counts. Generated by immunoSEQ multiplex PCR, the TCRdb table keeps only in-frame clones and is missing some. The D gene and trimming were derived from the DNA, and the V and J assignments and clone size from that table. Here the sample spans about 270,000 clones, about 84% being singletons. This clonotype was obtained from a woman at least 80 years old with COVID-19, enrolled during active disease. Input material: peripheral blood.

The CDR3 protein is CASRRDSLNYGYTF. The CDR3 bases are TGTGCCAGCAGGAGGGACAGCCTGAACTATGGCTACACCTTC. The rearrangement uses TRBV6-5 and TRBJ1-2, with 7 bases identical to TRBD1. The V gene end was trimmed by 6 bases and the J gene end by 2 bases; junction bases not matched to a gene: 6. In germline, CDR1 is MNHEY, CDR2 SVGAGI. This CDR3 comprises 14 residues.